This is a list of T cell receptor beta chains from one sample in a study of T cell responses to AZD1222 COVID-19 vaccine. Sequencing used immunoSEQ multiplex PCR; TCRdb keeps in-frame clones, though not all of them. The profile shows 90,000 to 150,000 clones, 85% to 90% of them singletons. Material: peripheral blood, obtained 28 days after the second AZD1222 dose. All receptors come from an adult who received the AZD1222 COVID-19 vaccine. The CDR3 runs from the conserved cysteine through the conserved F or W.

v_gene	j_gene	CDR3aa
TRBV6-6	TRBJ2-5	CASSTPPDLQYF
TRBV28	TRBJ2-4	CASSLWAGRDDGTDIQYF
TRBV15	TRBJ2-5	CATSRNTGVSETQYF
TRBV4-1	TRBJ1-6	CASSQVPLIQGKHSPLHF
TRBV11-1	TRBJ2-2	CASSLEARNTGELFF
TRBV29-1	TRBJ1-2	CSVETGEDYGYTF
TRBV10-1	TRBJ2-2	CASSEGQNTGELFF
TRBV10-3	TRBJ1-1	CAISEFTGVDTEAFF
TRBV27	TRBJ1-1	CASSLRQGAGAFF
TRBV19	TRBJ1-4	CASSQPGQGNEKLFF
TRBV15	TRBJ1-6	CATSRDFRTPASPLHF
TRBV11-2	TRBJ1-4	CASSLFPSPQGNNEKLFF